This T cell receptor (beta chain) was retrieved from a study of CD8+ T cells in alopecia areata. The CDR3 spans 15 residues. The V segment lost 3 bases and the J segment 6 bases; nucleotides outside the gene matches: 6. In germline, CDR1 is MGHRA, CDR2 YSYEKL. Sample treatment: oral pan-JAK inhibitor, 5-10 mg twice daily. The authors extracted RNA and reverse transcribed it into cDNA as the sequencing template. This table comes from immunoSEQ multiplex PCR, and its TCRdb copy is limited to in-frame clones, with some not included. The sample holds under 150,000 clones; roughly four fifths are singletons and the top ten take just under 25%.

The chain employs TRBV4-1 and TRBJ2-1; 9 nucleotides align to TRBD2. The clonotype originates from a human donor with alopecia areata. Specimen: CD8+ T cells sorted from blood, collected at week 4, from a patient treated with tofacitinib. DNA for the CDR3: TGCGCCAGCAGCCAGGGACTAGCTGTGGGCAATGAGCAGTTCTTC. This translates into CASSQGLAVGNEQFF.